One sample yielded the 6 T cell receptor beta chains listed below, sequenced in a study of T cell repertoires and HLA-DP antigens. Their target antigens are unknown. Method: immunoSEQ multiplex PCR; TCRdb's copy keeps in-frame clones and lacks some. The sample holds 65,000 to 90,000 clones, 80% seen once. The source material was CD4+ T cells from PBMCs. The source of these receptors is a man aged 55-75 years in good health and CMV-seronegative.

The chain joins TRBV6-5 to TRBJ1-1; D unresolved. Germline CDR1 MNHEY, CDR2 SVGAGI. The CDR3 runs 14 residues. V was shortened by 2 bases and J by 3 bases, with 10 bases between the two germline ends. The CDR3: CASSYGLIDTEAFF. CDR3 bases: TGTGCCAGCAGTTACGGGTTAATCGACACTGAAGCTTTCTTT.

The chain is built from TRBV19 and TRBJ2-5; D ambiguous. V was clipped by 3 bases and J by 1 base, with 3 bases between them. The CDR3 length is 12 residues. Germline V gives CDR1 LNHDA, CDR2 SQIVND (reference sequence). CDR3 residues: CASSIGQETQYF. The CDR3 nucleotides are TGTGCCAGTAGTATTGGCCAAGAGACCCAGTACTTC.

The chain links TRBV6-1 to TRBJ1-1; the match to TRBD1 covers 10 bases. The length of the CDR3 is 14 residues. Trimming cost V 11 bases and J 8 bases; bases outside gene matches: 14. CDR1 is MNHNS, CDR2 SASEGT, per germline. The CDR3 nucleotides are TGTGCCTCACAACCCGGGACAGGGGTTACGGAAGCTTTCTTT. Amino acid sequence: CASQPGTGVTEAFF.

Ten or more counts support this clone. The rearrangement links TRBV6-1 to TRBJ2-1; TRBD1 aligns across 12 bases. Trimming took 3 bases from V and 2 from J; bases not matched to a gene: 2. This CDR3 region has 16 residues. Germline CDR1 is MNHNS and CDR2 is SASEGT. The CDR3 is CASSDRDRGPYNEQFF. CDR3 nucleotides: TGTGCCAGCAGTGACCGGGACAGGGGGCCCTACAATGAGCAGTTCTTC.

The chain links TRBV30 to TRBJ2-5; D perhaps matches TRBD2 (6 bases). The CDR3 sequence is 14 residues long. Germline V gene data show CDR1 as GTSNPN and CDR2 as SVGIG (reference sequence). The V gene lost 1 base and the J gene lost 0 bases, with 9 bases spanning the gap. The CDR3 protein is CAWSDPSDQETQYF. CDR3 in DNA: TGTGCCTGGAGTGACCCTAGCGACCAAGAGACCCAGTACTTC.

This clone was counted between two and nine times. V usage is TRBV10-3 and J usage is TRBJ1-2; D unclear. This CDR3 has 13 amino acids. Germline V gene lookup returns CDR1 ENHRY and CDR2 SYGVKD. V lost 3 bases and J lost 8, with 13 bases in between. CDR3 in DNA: TGTGCCATCAGTGAAGGTCGGGAGTCCGGCTACACCTTC. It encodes CAISEGRESGYTF.